This T cell receptor (beta chain) stems from a study of blood T cell repertoires in COVID-19. Overall study: The United States, Italy and Spain provided the acute and convalescent COVID-19 samples. PBMCs, B-cell-depleted T cells, or T cells provided the cDNA or gDNA that made up the material.

CDR1 is ENHRY, CDR2 SYGVKD, per germline. The junction had 14 bases not matched to a gene; V was cut back by 3 bases and J by 4 bases. The CDR3 has 18 residues. The data were produced by immunoSEQ multiplex PCR, yet TCRdb's version contains in-frame clones alone and is incomplete. Among some 370,000 clones listed, 89% were seen once. The sequence came from a man aged 35 to 55 with acute or convalescent COVID-19. Input material: peripheral blood. The chain uses TRBV10-3 and TRBJ2-1; 8 bases map to TRBD1. The CDR3 loop is CAISDSGGIPPWYNEQFF. DNA for the CDR3: TGTGCCATCAGTGATTCAGGGGGCATACCTCCGTGGTACAATGAGCAGTTCTTC.